Each of the 2 T cell receptor beta chains below was sequenced from the same sample in a study of CD8 T cells in Susac syndrome (dated by TCRdb to about 2019). Libraries were made using the immunoSEQ multiplex PCR assay. RNA was extracted with the RNeasy kit and roughly 0.45 to 1 ug was reverse transcribed using random hexamers. TCRdb applied fastp at Q25 and MiXCR to the public reads, then kept only in-frame beta chains. Identical CDR3 protein sequences are pooled into one entry, listed with their most common genes and DNA. Here the sample has about 200,000 distinct CDR3 sequences; 95% occur a single time. The ten largest account for approximately 0.094% of the sample. Input material: CD4+ T cells from PBMCs. The origin of the receptors is a human donor in good health.

The rearrangement uses TRBV15 and TRBJ2-1; D possibly corresponds to TRBD2 (5 bases). CDR1 is LNHNV and CDR2 is YYDKDF in the germline V gene (reference sequence). V was shortened by 2 bases and J by 4 bases, with 12 bases between the two germline ends. The CDR3 has 15 amino acids. In DNA form, the CDR3 reads TGTGCCACCAGCAGATCCACGGGAACGTACAATGAGCAGTTCTTC. As protein: CATSRSTGTYNEQFF.

The rearrangement links TRBV12-3 or TRBV12-4 to TRBJ1-1; no reliable D call. The CDR3 is 13 residues long. V lost 6 bases, J lost 3 bases, and 11 bases lay in between. The CDR3 sequence: CASSRTADTEAFF. The CDR3, as DNA: TGTGCCAGCAGCCGGACTGCGGACACTGAAGCTTTCTTT.